The entry below describes one TCR beta chain. The antigen remains undetermined. Germline V gene sequence: CDR1 ENHRY, CDR2 SYGVKD. This CDR3 region has 13 residues. V was cut by 10 bases and J by 5 bases, with 18 bases left in between. The data were taken from a study of T-cell memory formation after mild COVID-19. Notes on the study in general: A second wave of clones peaked on day 37, and their SARS-CoV-2 specificity went unconfirmed. CD4+ contracting clones lay mainly in CM and EM, CD8+ ones in EMRA. Pre-infection memory showed some responding clones, and this suggested that cross-reactive memory joined.

Using its own MiXCR run on the 5' RACE reads, TCRdb lists one record per CDR3 protein. This table has hundreds of thousands of distinct CDR3 sequences, approximately 15% appearing once. The rearrangement uses TRBV10-3 and TRBJ2-7; tentative D call: TRBD2 (7 bases). The source material was PBMCs or a T cell subset sorted from them (not recorded which). The sequence derives from a man younger than 35 who had mild COVID-19 (a few samples of this study predate the infection). Cell type and time point are not known. In DNA form, the CDR3 reads TGTGCCACAAAAAGGGGGGGCGCAGACGAGCAGTACTTC. This codes for CATKRGGADEQYF.